Listed below are T cell receptor beta chains from one sample, sequenced in a study of CD8 T cells in Susac syndrome. TCRdb ran MiXCR on the immunoSEQ multiplex PCR reads and lists one entry per CDR3 protein. This repertoire shows some 400,000 distinct CDR3 sequences, approximately 85% found once; its top ten account for about 0.12%. Sequencing was done on a sample of CD8+ T cells from PBMCs. Receptor source: a human donor with multiple sclerosis. Both conserved end residues are part of each CDR3. A D gene is named only where the DNA matches it firmly. Clone size, where shown, is once, few, many, or a class for clones that have expanded.

v_call	clone_size	d_call	j_call	cdr3_nt	cdr3_aa
TRBV4-1	-	-	TRBJ1-4	TGCGCCAGCAGCCCCGACGGAGGAAAACTGTTTTTT	CASSPDGGKLFF
TRBV4-1	-	-	TRBJ1-1	TGCGCCAGCAGCCAAGATGCAGGGGCTTACACTGAAGCTTTCTTT	CASSQDAGAYTEAFF
TRBV27	-	-	TRBJ2-3	TGTGCCAGCAGTTTATCTTCGGGGCGCACAGATACGCAGTATTTT	CASSLSSGRTDTQYF
TRBV4-2	-	TRBD1	TRBJ1-6	TGTTCCAGCAGCCCAAGTCCGGGACAGGGAACCTATAATTCACCCCTCCACTTT	CSSSPSPGQGTYNSPLHF
TRBV20-1	-	-	TRBJ1-1	TGCAGTGCTGGATCTTGGCTGCAGAACACTGAAGCTTTCTTT	CSAGSWLQNTEAFF
TRBV20-1	-	TRBD1	TRBJ1-5	TGCAGTGCTGGACAGGGCACCGAAACAGACAATCAGCCCCAGCATTTT	CSAGQGTETDNQPQHF
TRBV3-1	-	TRBD2	TRBJ2-1	TGTGCCAGCAGCCAAGCCGGGACTAGCGAATACAATGAGCAGTTCTTC	CASSQAGTSEYNEQFF
TRBV7-2	-	-	TRBJ2-3	TGTGCCAGCAGCTTGATCCACAACACAGATACGCAGTATTTT	CASSLIHNTDTQYF
TRBV11-2	few	-	TRBJ2-2	TGTGCCAGCAGCTTCCGCCCCGGGGAGCTGTTTTTT	CASSFRPGELFF
TRBV10-3	-	-	TRBJ2-7	TGTGCCGGCGGCGGGCGGGACACCTACGAGCAGTACTTC	CAGGGRDTYEQYF
TRBV29-1	-	TRBD1	TRBJ1-2	TGCAGCGCTGGCCTGGAGGGACAGCGCTATGGCTACACCTTC	CSAGLEGQRYGYTF
TRBV2	-	-	TRBJ1-2	TGTGCCAGCAGTGAAGCGGGGAGTTGGGGTCTCGGTGGCTACACCTTC	CASSEAGSWGLGGYTF
TRBV10-2	-	-	TRBJ2-4	TGCGCCAGAATGTACGGTCCAACGGACCCATCTACCATTCAGTACTTC	CARMYGPTDPSTIQYF
TRBV10-1	-	TRBD1	TRBJ1-1	TGCGCCAGCAGTGAGTCGCAGGGGGGCCTCCAAGCTTTCTTT	CASSESQGGLQAFF
TRBV11-2	-	-	TRBJ2-7	TGTGCCAGCAGCTTAGAAGGGGCAGGCTACGAGCAGTACTTC	CASSLEGAGYEQYF
TRBV5-1	-	-	TRBJ2-3	TGCGCCAGCAGCTTGCAAGAAAAGGGCACAGATACGCAGTATTTT	CASSLQEKGTDTQYF
TRBV6-5	-	-	TRBJ1-6	TGTGCCAGCAGTTACTCGATCGGACTTTCACCCCTCCACTTT	CASSYSIGLSPLHF
TRBV11-3	few	TRBD2	TRBJ2-7	TGTGCCAGCAGCTTAGATAGCAGTGGACTAGCGGGTCGCTCCTACGAGCAGTACTTC	CASSLDSSGLAGRSYEQYF
TRBV9	-	-	TRBJ2-2	TGTGCCAGCAGCGCAGCCGCCCAGGGCGGGGCGAACACCGGGGAGCTGTTTTTT	CASSAAAQGGANTGELFF
TRBV5-8	-	-	TRBJ1-1	TGTGCCAGCAGCTTGGAGGGGCTGGGAGGTGAAGCTTTCTTT	CASSLEGLGGEAFF
TRBV28	-	-	TRBJ2-7	TGTGCCAGCAGCGACCAGGACAGCCTCAGATGGGAGCAGTACTTC	CASSDQDSLRWEQYF
TRBV5-1	few	TRBD1	TRBJ2-1	TGCGCCAGCAGCTTTCCGGGACAGGGGGCGGAGGCTAGCTCCTACAATGAGCAGTTCTTC	CASSFPGQGAEASSYNEQFF
TRBV6-2/TRBV6-3	-	TRBD1	TRBJ1-5	TGTGCCAGCAGTGTTGGAGGGGGCATTCGGCGGCCCCAGCATTTT	CASSVGGGIRRPQHF
TRBV2	-	TRBD2	TRBJ2-1	TGTGCCAGCGGACGGGTCGAGGGACTAGCGGTGTACAATGAGCAGTTCTTC	CASGRVEGLAVYNEQFF
TRBV7-9	-	-	TRBJ2-5	TGTGCCAGCAGCTTAGAGAGTCTAGGGGGCCAAGAGACCCAGTACTTC	CASSLESLGGQETQYF